These T cell receptor beta chains were read from a single sample in a study of cytomegalovirus exposure and HLA in healthy donors. TCRdb's copy holds only in-frame clones and misses some; the assay was immunoSEQ multiplex PCR. The repertoire includes 90,000 to 150,000 clones, about 60% of them detected once, and about 9% sits in the top ten. Sequenced: PBMCs. These receptors were collected from a man aged 40-49 years in good health and CMV-seropositive. The CDR3 runs from the conserved cysteine through the conserved F or W. Each record gives: J gene, V gene, D gene, clone size, CDR3 DNA, CDR3 protein. D genes are given only for firm matches. Clone size appears in some rows only: once, few, many, or a class for an expanded clone.

TRBJ2-1 TRBV29-1 NA once TGCAGCGTTGAATTGGGTGGGGCCACCGCCGGCAATGAGCAGTTCTTC CSVELGGATAGNEQFF
TRBJ2-6 TRBV9 TRBD1 few TGTGCCAGCAGCCCGGGACAGGGCCACGGGGCCAACGTCCTGACTTTC CASSPGQGHGANVLTF
TRBJ1-5 TRBV5-8 NA NA TGTGCCAGCAGCCTTGGGCCCAGCCTTTATAGCAATCAGCCCCAGCATTTT CASSLGPSLYSNQPQHF
TRBJ2-3 TRBV19 NA NA TGTGCCAGTAGTAACCGGGGGGCAGCAGATACGCAGTATTTT CASSNRGAADTQYF
TRBJ1-1 TRBV5-6 NA few TGTGCCAGCAGGCGGGGGTATCCGGGACCTATGAACACTGAAGCTTTCTTT CASRRGYPGPMNTEAFF
TRBJ1-1 TRBV10-3 NA NA TGTGCCATCAGAGGGGGGGATGGGGGGATGAACACTGAAGCTTTCTTT CAIRGGDGGMNTEAFF
TRBJ2-7 TRBV7-8 TRBD1 NA TGTGCCAGCAGCTCCGGGACAGGGGGCCTCGGGCCTTACGAGCAGTACTTC CASSSGTGGLGPYEQYF
TRBJ2-5 TRBV11-2 NA NA TGTGCCAGCAGCCCACCGACCGACCTAGGGGCCCAGTACTTC CASSPPTDLGAQYF
TRBJ2-1 TRBV7-3 NA NA TGTGCCAGCAGCTCTTCGGACACGAGGCCGGAGCAGTTCTTC CASSSSDTRPEQFF
TRBJ2-1 TRBV28 NA NA TGTGCCAGCAACATCCCCGAGATGCCAGGCTACAATGAGCAGTTCTTC CASNIPEMPGYNEQFF
TRBJ2-1 TRBV18 NA NA TGTGCCAGCCTCCGGACTGGGTCCGTCTATGAGCAGTTCTTC CASLRTGSVYEQFF
TRBJ1-1 TRBV30 NA NA TGTGCCTGGAGTTTTGGAGCTAACACTGAAGCTTTCTTT CAWSFGANTEAFF
TRBJ1-2 TRBV2 NA NA TGTGCCAGCAGTGACAGTAACTATGGCTACACCTTC CASSDSNYGYTF
TRBJ2-5 TRBV14 NA NA TGTGCCAGCAGCCAAGTTCCTGCGGCCCAGTACTTC CASSQVPAAQYF
TRBJ2-5 TRBV5-1 NA NA TGCGCCAGCAGCTTGTCTCTGGGAGACCAAGAGACCCAGTACTTC CASSLSLGDQETQYF
TRBJ2-1 TRBV27 TRBD2 NA TGTGCCAGCAGTTCCCGACTAGCGGGGCGTGTCAATGAGCAGTTCTTC CASSSRLAGRVNEQFF
TRBJ1-2 TRBV6-6 TRBD1 few TGTGCCAGCAGTTTAGCCCAGGGGGCACGGGGCTATGGCTACACCTTC CASSLAQGARGYGYTF
TRBJ2-7 TRBV5-4 NA NA TGTGCCAGCAGCTTGGCGGGGACCTACGAGCAGTACTTC CASSLAGTYEQYF
TRBJ1-1 TRBV19 TRBD1 few TGTGCCAGTAGTAGGACAGGGATCACTGAAGCTTTCTTT CASSRTGITEAFF
TRBJ1-1 TRBV7-2 NA NA TGTGCCAGCAGCGCCGGGACAACAACTGAAGCTTTCTTT CASSAGTTTEAFF
TRBJ2-7 TRBV7-6 TRBD1 NA TGTGCCAGCAGCACCCTGGACAGGGCTGGTGAGCAGTACTTC CASSTLDRAGEQYF
TRBJ1-2 TRBV6-5 NA NA TGTGCCAGCAGTTACGGGGGCACGGTCGGTGGCTACACCTTC CASSYGGTVGGYTF
TRBJ2-2 TRBV9 TRBD1 NA TGTGCCAGCACCTATACAGGGGTCTGGGGCGGGGAGCTGTTTTTT CASTYTGVWGGELFF
TRBJ1-1 TRBV9 NA NA TGTGCCAGCAGCGCCTCTGTGGGCAGCCTGAACACTGAAGCTTTCTTT CASSASVGSLNTEAFF
TRBJ2-7 TRBV9 NA NA TGTGCCAGCAGCGTAGATGGGGGGGCCGCCTACGAGCAGTACTTC CASSVDGGAAYEQYF
TRBJ1-4 TRBV2 NA NA TGTGCCAGCCAGAGGGGGTGGGCAACTAATGAAAAACTGTTTTTT CASQRGWATNEKLFF
TRBJ2-1 TRBV9 TRBD2 NA TGTGCCAGCAGCCCTTGGGCTAGCGGGGGCTCCTACAATGAGCAGTTCTTC CASSPWASGGSYNEQFF
TRBJ2-2 TRBV19 TRBD1 NA TGTGCCAGTACCACGACAGGGGGGACCGGGGAGCTGTTTTTT CASTTTGGTGELFF
TRBJ1-2 TRBV27 NA once TGTGCCAGCAGTTTACAGGGGCGCAGCCTTGGCTACACCTTC CASSLQGRSLGYTF
TRBJ2-1 TRBV7-2 NA NA TGTGCCAGCAGCCATATAGCCTACAATGAGCAGTTCTTC CASSHIAYNEQFF
TRBJ2-3 TRBV25-1 NA NA TGTGCCAGCAGTGTAACAGGCACAGATACGCAGTATTTT CASSVTGTDTQYF
TRBJ2-7 TRBV2 TRBD1 NA TGTGCCAGCAGTTTTGACAGGGCCCCCTCCTACGAGCAGTACTTC CASSFDRAPSYEQYF
TRBJ1-1 TRBV6-5 NA NA TGTGCCAGCAGTTACTCGATTGAGGGAACGGGCGCTGAAGCTTTCTTT CASSYSIEGTGAEAFF
TRBJ2-2 TRBV30 NA once TGTGCCTGGAGTGCGACGGGCCGCGACACCGGGGGGCTGTTTTTT CAWSATGRDTGGLFF
TRBJ2-3 TRBV7-2 TRBD2 once TGTGCCAGCAGCTTAGTCGGTAGCGGGGGGTTAGATACGCAGTATTTT CASSLVGSGGLDTQYF
TRBJ1-2 TRBV4-2 TRBD1 NA TGTGCCAGCAGCCAAGGTGGGACAGGGAGTGGCTACACCTTC CASSQGGTGSGYTF
TRBJ2-1 TRBV28 NA NA TGTGCCAGCAACCCGGCTACTAGCACCCGATTTGATGAGCAGTTCTTC CASNPATSTRFDEQFF
TRBJ2-6 TRBV5-4 NA NA TGTGCCAGCAGCTTGGCAGGGCGGGGCGGGGCCAACGTCCTGACTTTC CASSLAGRGGANVLTF
TRBJ2-1 TRBV6-5 TRBD2 once TGTGCCAGCAGTTACTCGACTAGCGGGGTAACTGAGCAGTTCTTC CASSYSTSGVTEQFF
TRBJ1-1 TRBV6-6 NA NA TGTGCCAGCAGATGGACAGATACTAACACTGAAGCTTTCTTT CASRWTDTNTEAFF